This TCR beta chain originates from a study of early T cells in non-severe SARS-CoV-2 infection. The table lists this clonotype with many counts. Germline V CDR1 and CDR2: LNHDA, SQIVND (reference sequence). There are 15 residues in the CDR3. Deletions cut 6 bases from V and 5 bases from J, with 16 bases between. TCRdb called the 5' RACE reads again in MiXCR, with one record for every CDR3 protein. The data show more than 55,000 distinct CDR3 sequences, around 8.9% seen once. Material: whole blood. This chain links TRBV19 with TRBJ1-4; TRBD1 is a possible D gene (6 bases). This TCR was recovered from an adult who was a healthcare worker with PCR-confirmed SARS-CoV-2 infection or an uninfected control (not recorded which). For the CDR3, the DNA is TGTGCCAGTAGGGGAGAGACAGGCTGGAATGAAAAACTGTTTTTT. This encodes CASRGETGWNEKLFF.